The 22 T cell receptor beta chains in this list originate from one sample, sequenced in a study of T-cell reconstitution after alpha-beta-depleted transplantation in children. TCRbeta library preparation incorporated unique molecular identifiers. TCRdb analysed the PCR reads with MiXCR anew, one entry per CDR3 protein. The table shows more than 200,000 distinct CDR3 sequences, with roughly a quarter occurring only once. The input for sequencing was PBMCs, taken before TCRalphabeta/CD19-depleted stem cell transplant. These receptors all come from a girl aged 2 to 10 with Fanconi anemia, due to receive a stem cell transplant.

In this sample, this clonotype turned up a few times. The V gene is TRBV7-3, the J gene TRBJ2-2, with D perhaps being TRBD1 or TRBD2 (6 bases each). Germline values: CDR1 SGHTA, CDR2 FQGTGA. Trimming cost V 0 bases and J 7 bases, with 12 bases left between them. The length of the CDR3 is 15 residues. The CDR3 sequence is CASSLTAQGGGELFF. The CDR3, as DNA: TGTGCCAGCAGCTTAACGGCACAGGGAGGCGGGGAGCTGTTTTTT.

This clonotype was detected many times. The J gene is TRBJ2-1, the V gene TRBV3-1, with 8 bases that match TRBD2. The CDR3 extends over 17 amino acids. V gave up 4 bases and J gave up 5 bases; unmatched junction bases: 13. Germline V gene data show CDR1 as LGHDT and CDR2 as YNNKEL (reference sequence). CDR3 DNA: TGTGCCAGCAGCCGAAGAGGTAGCGGGATACTCAACAATGAGCAGTTCTTC. This gives the protein CASSRRGSGILNNEQFF.

The V gene is TRBV29-1, the J gene TRBJ2-2, with 9 bases lining up with TRBD2. J was trimmed by 0 bases and V by 6 bases; bases with no gene match: 5. This CDR3 contains 15 residues. CDR1 is SQVTM and CDR2 is ANQGSEA in the germline V gene. In nucleotides, the CDR3 is TGCAGCGTCGCGACTAGCGGAGCGAACACCGGGGAGCTGTTTTTT. It encodes CSVATSGANTGELFF.

The chain recombines TRBV7-3 with TRBJ1-1; maybe TRBD1 (5 bases). Germline loops: CDR1 SGHTA, CDR2 FQGTGA. With 6 bases removed from V and 4 bases from J, the gap between germline ends came to 12 bases. The CDR3 length is 13 residues. CDR3 sequence (DNA): TGTGCCAGCAGTACGGGGGAAGGCACTGAAGCTTTCTTT. This encodes CASSTGEGTEAFF.

This clonotype was counted ten times or more. The CDR3 sequence: CASVKGTGYTF. CDR3 DNA sequence: TGTGCCAGCGTGAAGGGGACCGGCTACACCTTC. The chain recombines TRBV12-3 or TRBV12-4 with TRBJ1-2; a possible D gene is TRBD1 (5 bases). The V gene lost 8 bases and the J gene lost 8 bases, with 12 bases spanning the gap. This CDR3 region has 11 residues.

This clonotype has a handful of counts. This rearrangement joins TRBV29-1 to TRBJ2-5; 12 nucleotides agree with TRBD2. CDR3 length: 12 amino acids. Germline lookup yields CDR1 SQVTM and CDR2 ANQGSEA. V gave up 6 bases and J gave up 5 bases; unmatched junction bases: 1. The CDR3 is CSVGTSGETQYF. Here the CDR3 DNA reads TGCAGCGTCGGGACTAGCGGGGAGACCCAGTACTTC.

Many counts were recorded for this clonotype. The genes are TRBV29-1 and TRBJ2-1; TRBD2 agrees at 8 bases. Germline CDR1 SQVTM, CDR2 ANQGSEA. V shed 4 bases, J shed 2 bases, and the junction held 10 bases outside the gene matches. The CDR3 runs 16 residues. The CDR3 here is CSVVSTGGPTYNEQFF. The CDR3 DNA reads TGCAGCGTTGTTTCCACGGGAGGGCCAACCTACAATGAGCAGTTCTTC.

The table lists this clonotype with many counts. This CDR3 is CASSLVLLGYGYTF. In DNA form, the CDR3 reads TGTGCCAGCAGTCTGGTTCTCCTGGGCTATGGCTACACCTTC. The V call is TRBV12-3 or TRBV12-4, the J call TRBJ1-2; D not resolved. V was pared by 5 bases and J by 4 bases, with 14 bases between. The CDR3 contains 14 residues.

The V and J genes are TRBV29-1 and TRBJ2-7, with 8 bases lining up with TRBD2. CDR3 length: 13 amino acids. Germline V gene data show CDR1 as SQVTM and CDR2 as ANQGSEA. The V and J ends lost 6 bases and 2 bases, in that order; junction bases with no gene match: 6. The chain's CDR3 is CSVSAGAPYEQYF. The CDR3 nucleotides are TGCAGCGTCTCAGCGGGAGCCCCCTACGAGCAGTACTTC.

The chain is built from TRBV7-3 and TRBJ2-1; TRBD2 agrees at 10 bases. This CDR3 comprises 15 residues. V dropped 5 bases and J dropped 7; count of bases not matched to a gene: 8. Germline V gene lookup returns CDR1 SGHTA and CDR2 FQGTGA. The CDR3 loop is CASSLSGGAGNEQFF. The DNA for the CDR3 is TGTGCCAGCAGCCTAAGCGGGGGGGCCGGGAATGAGCAGTTCTTC.

There are a few counts of this clonotype. The chain couples TRBV12-3 or TRBV12-4 to TRBJ2-7, with a possible D match to TRBD1 (6 bases). The CDR3 consists of 17 residues. With 4 bases removed from V and 2 bases from J, the gap between germline ends came to 21 bases. The CDR3 coding sequence is TGTGCCAGCAGTTCACCTCCATCGGACAGCCCAGCCTACGAGCAGTACTTC. Protein sequence: CASSSPPSDSPAYEQYF.

The genes are TRBV23-1 and TRBJ2-5; the D gene is possibly TRBD2 (6 bases). TRBV23-1 falls under the ORF class, with uncertain function. The CDR3 covers 18 residues. V was pared by 1 base and J by 2 bases, with 20 bases between. CDR3 residues: CASSQLLKGEDGQETQYF. CDR3 nucleotide sequence: TGCGCCAGCAGTCAATTACTGAAAGGGGAGGATGGTCAAGAGACCCAGTACTTC.

This clonotype was detected ten times or more. The J gene is TRBJ1-2, the V gene TRBV20-1, with D tentatively TRBD1 (5 bases). Deletions cut 1 base from V and 8 bases from J, with 20 bases between. This CDR3 is 15 amino acids long. In germline, CDR1 is DFQATT, CDR2 SNEGSKA (reference sequence). In DNA form, the CDR3 reads TGCAGTGCTAGAGTCCAGTCGGGGGGAGGCTGGGGCTACACCTTC. Translated: CSARVQSGGGWGYTF.

There are many counts of this clonotype. CDR3 sequence reads: CSASPTGLTVTGELFF. The CDR3 DNA reads TGCAGTGCTAGCCCTACGGGACTAACCGTCACCGGGGAGCTGTTTTTT. The chain couples TRBV20-1 to TRBJ2-2, with 7 bases fitting TRBD2. V lost 3 bases to trimming and J lost 4 bases; unmatched junction nucleotides: 11. The germline V gene encodes CDR1 DFQATT and CDR2 SNEGSKA (reference sequence). CDR3 length: 16 residues.

This clonotype appeared many times. This chain links TRBV29-1 with TRBJ2-3; the match to TRBD2 covers 8 bases. The CDR3 covers 12 residues. Germline V CDR1 and CDR2: SQVTM, ANQGSEA. In DNA, the CDR3 is TGCACCGCAGCGGGGGCCACAGATACGCAGTATTTT. Translation gives CTAAGATDTQYF.

This clonotype has at least ten counts. J is TRBJ2-7 and V is TRBV6-9; D is ambiguous. In germline, CDR1 is MNHGY, CDR2 SVAAGI. Trimming took 6 bases from V and 0 from J, leaving 12 bases between them. This CDR3 contains 14 residues. The CDR3 bases are TGTGCCAGCAGAAAAATTCGACCCTCCTACGAGCAGTACTTC. It is translated as CASRKIRPSYEQYF.

At least ten counts were recorded for this clonotype. The rearrangement uses TRBV7-9 and TRBJ2-7; D remains unclear. Germline-derived CDR1 and CDR2 are SEHNR and FQNEAQ (reference sequence). CDR3 length equals 14 residues. Deletions cut 0 bases from V and 3 bases from J, with 9 bases between. The CDR3 reads CASSLASPLYEQYF. In DNA, the CDR3 is TGTGCCAGCAGCTTAGCATCCCCTCTCTACGAGCAGTACTTC.

The gene calls are TRBV29-1 and TRBJ1-3; 9 bases line up with TRBD1. The CDR3 has 13 amino acids. The V and J ends lost 7 bases and 5 bases, in that order; junction bases with no gene match: 6. Germline CDR1 SQVTM, CDR2 ANQGSEA. This chain's CDR3 is CSALDRGRNTIYF. CDR3 in DNA: TGCAGCGCCCTGGACAGGGGTAGAAACACCATATATTTT.

This clonotype was picked up many times. V usage is TRBV20-1 and J usage is TRBJ1-3; D may be TRBD1 (5 bases). The CDR3 is made up of 15 amino acids. Trimming stripped 3 bases from V and 2 bases from J, with 14 bases between. Germline V gene data show CDR1 as DFQATT and CDR2 as SNEGSKA (reference sequence). The CDR3 is CSASGGSSTGNTIYF. The CDR3 DNA reads TGCAGTGCTAGTGGGGGGAGTTCCACTGGAAACACCATATATTTT.

This clonotype was seen more than once but under ten times. The rearrangement joins TRBV10-1 to TRBJ2-2; D unresolved. This CDR3 spans 14 amino acids. V dropped 6 bases and J dropped 3 bases, with 11 bases sitting between them. Germline V CDR1 and CDR2: WNHNN, SYGVQD (reference sequence). This CDR3 reads CASSKSIYTGELFF. Here the CDR3 DNA reads TGCGCCAGCAGCAAGTCTATCTACACCGGGGAGCTGTTTTTT.

This clonotype was recorded many times. V gene TRBV20-1 combines with J gene TRBJ2-7; TRBD2 matches 7 bases. The CDR3 is 14 residues long. Looked up from germline, CDR1 is DFQATT and CDR2 is SNEGSKA (reference sequence). V shed 1 base and J 3 bases; nucleotides not matched to a gene: 6. The chain's CDR3 is CSARAGGLFYEQYF. The CDR3 DNA is TGCAGTGCTAGAGCGGGAGGACTTTTCTACGAGCAGTACTTC.

The V and J genes are TRBV20-1 and TRBJ2-5; D might be TRBD1 (6 bases). CDR1 and CDR2 from the germline V gene are DFQATT and SNEGSKA (reference sequence). This CDR3 is 12 amino acids long. V lost 5 bases, J lost 2 bases, and 9 bases lay in between. The DNA of the CDR3 is TGCAGTGCTCACAGGGTACAAGAGACCCAGTACTTC. It specifies CSAHRVQETQYF.